Listed below are T cell receptor beta chains from one sample, sequenced in a study of cytomegalovirus exposure and HLA in healthy donors. The repertoire was sequenced with immunoSEQ multiplex PCR; TCRdb's copy has only in-frame clones and lacks some. This sample has approximately 150,000 clones; around three quarters occur once, and the top ten carry roughly 5.6%. Sequenced: PBMCs. Receptors originate from a middle-aged woman in good health and CMV-seropositive. CDR3s include the opening cysteine and the closing phenylalanine or tryptophan. Each record gives: V gene, J gene, D gene, clone size, CDR3 DNA, CDR3 protein. A D gene is named only where the DNA matches it firmly. Expanded clones get a size class; other rows say once, few or many, or leave the size out.

TRBV7-2	TRBJ2-7	TRBD2	.	TGTGCCAGCAGCTTAGCCCATAGCGGGAGGGCCTACGAGCAGTACTTC	CASSLAHSGRAYEQYF
TRBV6-4	TRBJ2-7	TRBD2	.	TGTGCCAGCAGTCGTGGCGGGAGCCATCTCTACGAGCAGTACTTC	CASSRGGSHLYEQYF
TRBV19	TRBJ2-4	TRBD1	once	TGTGCCAGTAGTATAGAATTGACAGGGGGTATTCAGTACTTC	CASSIELTGGIQYF
TRBV16	TRBJ1-4	.	.	TGTGCCAGCAGCCAATCGGGGCAGCCGAATGAAAAACTGTTTTTT	CASSQSGQPNEKLFF
TRBV11-3	TRBJ2-7	TRBD2	.	TGTGCCAGTCGGGCCATCGGGGGGGAGCAGTACTTC	CASRAIGGEQYF
TRBV12-5	TRBJ2-1	.	few	TGTGCTAGTGGCGGGTTGCCAAGCTCCTACAATGAGCAGTTCTTC	CASGGLPSSYNEQFF
TRBV14	TRBJ1-3	.	few	TGTGCCAGCAGCCAAGGAGGGATTGGAAACACCATATATTTT	CASSQGGIGNTIYF
TRBV6-1	TRBJ1-5	.	.	TGTGCCAGCACTGGCCCTATCGGGGGCAATCAGCCCCAGCATTTT	CASTGPIGGNQPQHF
TRBV18	TRBJ1-1	.	.	TGTGCCAGCTCACCACCGGGACTGACAAACACTGAAGCTTTCTTT	CASSPPGLTNTEAFF
TRBV7-2	TRBJ2-7	TRBD2	few	TGTGCCAGCAGCTCCGGTAGCGGGAGTCCCTACGAGCAGTACTTC	CASSSGSGSPYEQYF
TRBV28	TRBJ1-1	TRBD1	.	TGTGCCAGCAGTCTTACAGGGGGCTACGTGCGGGGCACTGAAGCTTTCTTT	CASSLTGGYVRGTEAFF
TRBV7-9	TRBJ1-2	.	.	TGTTCCAGCAGCTCCCAGACAGGCAACTATGGCTACACCTTC	CSSSSQTGNYGYTF
TRBV28	TRBJ1-2	TRBD1	.	TGTGCCAGCAGTCTCCGGACAGGGTACGGCTACACCTTC	CASSLRTGYGYTF
TRBV7-6	TRBJ2-2	.	.	TGTGCCAGCAGCTTAATGGGCGAGAACACCGGGGAGCTGTTTTTT	CASSLMGENTGELFF
TRBV29-1	TRBJ2-1	TRBD2	.	TGCAGCGTTGGCGGGGGTGGGGCAGGGCGGGATGAGCAGTTCTTC	CSVGGGGAGRDEQFF
TRBV28	TRBJ2-7	TRBD2	.	TGTGCCAGCAGTTTACCCGGACTAGCGGGATACGAGCAGTACTTC	CASSLPGLAGYEQYF
TRBV19	TRBJ2-7	.	few	TGTGCCAGTAGTATAGTCCTTACCTACGAGCAGTACTTC	CASSIVLTYEQYF
TRBV6-5	TRBJ2-7	.	few	TGTGCCAGCAGGATTCCGACAGCGTCCTACGAGCAGTACTTC	CASRIPTASYEQYF
TRBV7-2	TRBJ2-2	.	.	TGTGCCAGCCTCCCCAGGGGGGAGGCCTTCAACACCGGGGAGCTGTTTTTT	CASLPRGEAFNTGELFF
TRBV5-1	TRBJ2-7	.	few	TGCGCCAGCAGCTACGAGGGACATGGCGAGCAGTACTTC	CASSYEGHGEQYF
TRBV27	TRBJ1-5	.	.	TGTGCCAGCAGTTTACGGGGGAGCCTTTATCAGCCCCAGCATTTT	CASSLRGSLYQPQHF
TRBV6-6	TRBJ1-2	.	.	TGTGCCAGCAGTTACTGGGGGGGCGAGGGCTACACCTTC	CASSYWGGEGYTF
TRBV5-8	TRBJ1-2	.	.	TGTGCCAGCAGCTTGGCCCGGGTTGGCTACACCTTC	CASSLARVGYTF
TRBV29-1	TRBJ2-1	.	.	TGCAGCGTTGGTCAGGGGAGGGTAGGCTCCTACAATGAGCAGTTCTTC	CSVGQGRVGSYNEQFF
TRBV4-1	TRBJ2-5	TRBD2	.	TGCGCCAGCAGCCAAGGAAATAGCGGGCTTGGTGAGACCCAGTACTTC	CASSQGNSGLGETQYF
TRBV5-4	TRBJ2-5	TRBD2	.	TGTGCCAGCAGCCTGCGGGGGACTAGCGGAGCGAAAGAGACCCAGTACTTC	CASSLRGTSGAKETQYF
TRBV4-1	TRBJ2-1	TRBD2	.	TGCGCCAGCAGAGGTGGACTAGCGGGAGATAATGAGCAGTTCTTC	CASRGGLAGDNEQFF
TRBV4-1	TRBJ2-4	.	.	TGCGCCAGCAGCCAAGTGGGCCAGCGGAGTGGGGAAAACATTCAGTACTTC	CASSQVGQRSGENIQYF
TRBV28	TRBJ2-5	TRBD1	.	TGTGCCAGCAGTCCCACAGGGGGCGATCAAGAGACCCAGTACTTC	CASSPTGGDQETQYF
TRBV6-1	TRBJ2-1	.	once	TGTGCCAGCAGTGGTAGACTAGTCAAAACAGGTTACAATGAGCAGTTCTTC	CASSGRLVKTGYNEQFF
TRBV6-1	TRBJ2-5	.	.	TGTGCCAGCAGTGAAAACAGGGAGACCCAGTACTTC	CASSENRETQYF
TRBV6-6	TRBJ1-3	.	.	TGTGCCAGCAGGCAATCGGGGGGATCTGGAAACACCATATATTTT	CASRQSGGSGNTIYF
TRBV10-2	TRBJ2-2	TRBD2	.	TGCGCCAGCACCGGGACTAGCGGGAGAGGCACCGGGGAGCTGTTTTTT	CASTGTSGRGTGELFF
TRBV29-1	TRBJ2-1	.	.	TGCAGCGGGGAGGGGGGCGAACTTAAAAATGAGCAGTTCTTC	CSGEGGELKNEQFF
TRBV5-1	TRBJ2-1	TRBD1	.	TGCGCCAGCAGCCCGACAGGGCTTGAGCAGTTCTTC	CASSPTGLEQFF
TRBV7-9	TRBJ2-1	.	.	TGTGCCAGCAGCTCAGTATACAATGAGCAGTTCTTC	CASSSVYNEQFF
TRBV29-1	TRBJ2-1	TRBD2	many	TGCAGCGTTGGGGGACTAGCTGTTAATGAGCAGTTCTTC	CSVGGLAVNEQFF
TRBV28	TRBJ2-5	.	.	TGTGCCAGCAGTTCCTCCACCACAGGGTTTCTTGAGACCCAGTACTTC	CASSSSTTGFLETQYF
TRBV6-5	TRBJ2-5	TRBD2	once	TGTGCCAGCAGAGGGACTAGCGGGACATGGGAGACCCAGTACTTC	CASRGTSGTWETQYF
TRBV19	TRBJ1-1	.	.	TGTGCCAGTAGGGTGGAGGGTGCGGGCACTGAAGCTTTCTTT	CASRVEGAGTEAFF
TRBV10-1	TRBJ2-1	.	.	TGCGCCAGCAGTGAGTTACGGGACAGGGCCCTAGCGGGCGAGGATGAGCAGTTCTTC	CASSELRDRALAGEDEQFF
TRBV6-1	TRBJ2-7	TRBD1	few	TGTGCCAGCAGGGACCCGGGACAGGCCCCTTACGAGCAGTACTTC	CASRDPGQAPYEQYF
TRBV27	TRBJ2-7	.	.	TGTGCCAGCAGTTTCCAGGGTCGCGAGCAGTACTTC	CASSFQGREQYF
TRBV15	TRBJ2-1	.	.	TGTGCCACCAGCAGAACTGGGGCCTTCAATGAGCAGTTCTTC	CATSRTGAFNEQFF
TRBV2	TRBJ1-5	.	.	TGTGCCAGCACCAGGTCAGGAGGAGGCAATCAGCCCCAGCATTTT	CASTRSGGGNQPQHF